Below are 28 T cell receptor beta chains sequenced from a single sample in a study of T cell responses to AZD1222 COVID-19 vaccine. Here immunoSEQ multiplex PCR was the method, and the copy in TCRdb shows in-frame clones only, minus some. The table lists tens of thousands of clones, roughly four fifths of them singletons. Sequencing was performed on peripheral blood, taken 28 days after the second AZD1222 dose. The receptors were sampled from an adult who received the AZD1222 COVID-19 vaccine.

The table lists this clone with a few counts. V is TRBV6-5 and J is TRBJ1-1, with D tentatively TRBD1 (6 bases). Germline lookup yields CDR1 MNHEY and CDR2 SVGAGI. The V end was cut by 6 bases, the J end by 7 bases, with 9 bases between. The CDR3 consists of 11 residues. CDR3 region: CASRAGHEAFF. In DNA form, the CDR3 reads TGTGCCAGCAGGGCGGGACATGAAGCTTTCTTT.

The sample holds a few counts of this clone. The CDR3 protein is CASSRTSGASGANVLTF. CDR3 sequence (DNA): TGTGCCAGCAGTCGGACTAGCGGAGCCTCTGGGGCCAACGTCCTGACTTTC. The rearrangement links TRBV28 to TRBJ2-6; 10 nucleotides match TRBD2. V was clipped by 5 bases and J by 0 bases; unmatched bases: 4. The CDR3 has 17 residues. The germline CDR1 and CDR2 sequences are MDHEN and SYDVKM. The whole variable domain, remainder taken from reference TRBV28 and TRBJ2-6, is DVKVTQSSRYLVKRTGEKVFLECVQDMDHENMFWYRQDPGLGLRLIYFSYDVKMKEKGDIPEGYSVSREKKERFSLILESASTNQTSMYLCASSRTSGASGANVLTFGAGSRLTVL.

The chain couples TRBV5-1 to TRBJ2-7, with 7 bases matching TRBD2. The trim removed 2 bases at V and 7 bases at J, leaving 12 bases unmatched. The CDR3 consists of 15 residues. The germline CDR1 and CDR2 sequences are SGHRS and YFSETQ. CDR3 in DNA: TGCGCCAGCAGCTTTTCTACTAGCGCACCTAAGGAGCAGTACTTC. It is translated as CASSFSTSAPKEQYF.

This clone has a handful of counts. The chain employs TRBV14 and TRBJ2-4; 7 positions match TRBD1. The CDR3 covers 15 residues. Germline trimming cut 1 base from V and 8 bases from J; bases unmatched to any gene: 8. Germline loops: CDR1 SGHDN, CDR2 FVKESK. Written as DNA, the CDR3 is TGTGCCAGCAGCCAAGGGACAGGCCAGTGGGACATTCAGTACTTC. Encoded protein: CASSQGTGQWDIQYF.

The V gene is TRBV6-5, the J gene TRBJ2-2; the D is unclear. The germline V gene encodes CDR1 MNHEY and CDR2 SVGAGI. The V and J ends lost 8 bases and 6 bases respectively, with 16 bases between them. This CDR3 is 14 amino acids long. The CDR3 region has the DNA TGTGCCAGCGGAAGTTTTACCTCACCCGGGGAGCTGTTTTTT. It codes for CASGSFTSPGELFF.

V gene TRBV5-4 combines with J gene TRBJ2-5; D may be TRBD1 or TRBD2 (5 bases each). CDR1 is SGHNT and CDR2 is YYREEE in the germline V gene (reference sequence). This CDR3 has 15 residues. Trimming removed 4 bases at V and 3 bases at J, with 16 bases between. The CDR3 region is CASSPRGAFEETQYF. CDR3 coding DNA: TGTGCCAGCAGCCCGAGGGGAGCGTTCGAAGAGACCCAGTACTTC.

This chain links TRBV10-3 with TRBJ2-3; 11 bases match TRBD2. Germline assignment: CDR1 ENHRY and CDR2 SYGVKD. The V segment lost 2 bases and the J segment 6 bases; nucleotides outside the gene matches: 4. The CDR3 is 15 residues long. The CDR3 DNA reads as TGTGCCATCAGTGAGACTAGCGGGAGTTTTGATACGCAGTATTTT. The encoded protein is CAISETSGSFDTQYF.

This chain uses TRBV11-3 with TRBJ2-7; 7 bases map to TRBD1. The CDR3 is 13 amino acids. CDR1 is SGHNT, CDR2 YENEEA, per germline. With 5 bases clipped from V and 7 bases from J, the junction kept 8 bases outside the gene matches. The CDR3 bases are TGTGCCAGCAGCCTACAGGGGTTCGAAGAGCAGTACTTC. Encoded protein: CASSLQGFEEQYF.

The gene calls are TRBV5-4 and TRBJ2-5, with D unresolved. This CDR3 comprises 11 residues. Trimming pared 0 bases from V and 7 bases from J, leaving 4 bases between. Per the germline V gene, CDR1 is SGHNT and CDR2 is YYREEE (reference sequence). The CDR3 is CASSLGGTQYF. The CDR3 DNA is TGTGCCAGCAGCTTGGGGGGGACCCAGTACTTC.

The V gene is TRBV28, the J gene TRBJ2-5; 14 nucleotides line up with TRBD2. Trimming cost V 5 bases and J 4 bases; bases outside gene matches: 3. CDR1 MDHEN and CDR2 SYDVKM come from the germline V gene. CDR3 length equals 15 residues. For the CDR3, the DNA is TGTGCCAGCAGTCTCGGACTAGCGGGAGGAGAGACCCAGTACTTC. Residues: CASSLGLAGGETQYF.

Points on this clone: Different DNA sequences within this sample yield the same CDR3. V and J are TRBV10-1 and TRBJ1-5, with D possibly matching TRBD1 (6 bases). Germline values: CDR1 WNHNN, CDR2 SYGVQD (reference sequence). V was pared by 6 bases and J by 4 bases, with 22 bases between. The CDR3 has 17 residues. Here the CDR3 reads CASRFRGGLISNQPQHF. Here the CDR3 DNA reads TGCGCCAGCAGATTCAGAGGGGGGCTGATTAGTAATCAGCCCCAGCATTTT.

This clone has only a few counts. The genes are TRBV27 and TRBJ1-2; 9 nucleotides agree with TRBD1. Trimming took 0 bases from V and 7 from J; bases not matched to a gene: 3. Germline V gene data show CDR1 as MNHEY and CDR2 as SMNVEV (reference sequence). The CDR3 has 14 residues. The CDR3 region has the DNA TGTGCCAGCAGTTTATCTAGGACAGGGGTTGGCTACACCTTC. Translation gives CASSLSRTGVGYTF.

This chain joins TRBV7-2 and TRBJ1-1; the D is unclear. The germline CDR1 and CDR2 sequences are SGHTA and FQGNSA. The V gene lost 3 bases and the J gene lost 0 bases, with 14 bases spanning the gap. CDR3 length: 16 amino acids. The CDR3 sequence is CASSFGLPALNTEAFF. CDR3 DNA: TGTGCCAGCAGCTTCGGACTGCCGGCCTTGAACACTGAAGCTTTCTTT.

This sequence joins TRBV19 and TRBJ1-5, with D maybe TRBD1 (5 bases). V gave up 4 bases and J gave up 0 bases, with 10 bases separating them. This CDR3 is 15 amino acids long. Germline V gives CDR1 LNHDA, CDR2 SQIVND (reference sequence). CDR3 nucleotides: TGTGCCAGTAGTAGGGGGTTGGGTAGCAATCAGCCCCAGCATTTT. It yields the protein CASSRGLGSNQPQHF.

This chain links TRBV30 with TRBJ2-7; a weak D match, TRBD1 (7 bases). The CDR3 is 13 residues long. CDR1 is GTSNPN and CDR2 is SVGIG in the germline V gene (reference sequence). Trimming removed 0 bases at V and 5 bases at J, with 11 bases between. The CDR3 DNA reads as TGTGCCTGGAGTGTTGGCAGGGGGGACGAGCAGTACTTC. As protein: CAWSVGRGDEQYF. Together with reference TRBV30 and TRBJ2-7, the CDR3 gives the full variable domain: SQTIHQWPATLVQPVGSPLSLECTVEGTSNPNLYWYRQAAGRGLQLLFYSVGIGQISSEVPQNLSASRPQDRQFILSSKKLLLSDSGFYLCAWSVGRGDEQYFGPGTRLTVT.

The rearrangement uses TRBV5-4 and TRBJ2-3, with TRBD1 matching 8 bases. V gave up 5 bases and J gave up 2 bases; unmatched junction bases: 4. The CDR3 covers 14 residues. Germline assignment: CDR1 SGHNT and CDR2 YYREEE (reference sequence). CDR3 loop: CASSRDRNTDTQYF. In nucleotides, the CDR3 is TGTGCCAGCAGTCGGGACAGGAACACAGATACGCAGTATTTT.

J is TRBJ1-1 and V is TRBV7-6; maybe TRBD1 (5 bases). This CDR3 has 17 amino acids. Trimming left V 2 bases short and J 1 base short, with 17 bases between. Germline CDR1 is SGHVS and CDR2 is FNYEAQ. The CDR3 loop is CASSLRPLDRSNTEAFF. The CDR3 coding sequence is TGTGCCAGCAGCTTACGCCCTCTAGACAGATCGAACACTGAAGCTTTCTTT.

The chain employs TRBV30 and TRBJ1-1; D is uncertain. Germline-derived CDR1 and CDR2 are GTSNPN and SVGIG (reference sequence). V was trimmed by 0 bases and J by 5 bases, leaving 10 bases between them. The CDR3 contains 13 residues. The CDR3 sequence: CAWSVLGPTEAFF. The DNA for the CDR3 is TGTGCCTGGAGTGTACTGGGCCCGACTGAAGCTTTCTTT.

Comments on this clone: At one end the junction does not follow the germline gene, possibly because of a read error. The CDR3 reads CASSESLKAKNYKQYF. CDR3 nucleotides: TGTGCCAGCAGTGAAAGTTTAAAAGCAAAAAACTACAAGCAGTACTTC. V usage is TRBV2 and J usage is TRBJ2-7; D is unclear. The germline V gene encodes CDR1 SNHLY and CDR2 FYNNEI. The CDR3 extends over 16 amino acids.

The J gene is TRBJ2-1, the V gene TRBV6-6, with 14 bases aligning to TRBD2. The CDR3 is made up of 15 amino acids. Germline-derived CDR1 and CDR2 are MNHNY and SVGAGI (reference sequence). Trimming took 6 bases from V and 8 from J; bases not matched to a gene: 6. CDR3 region: CASSHGTSGSYEQFF. The CDR3 DNA sequence: TGTGCCAGCAGCCACGGGACTAGCGGGAGCTATGAGCAGTTCTTC.

This chain connects TRBV7-2 to TRBJ2-1; 11 nucleotides line up with TRBD2. The CDR3 is made up of 15 amino acids. Germline assignment: CDR1 SGHTA and CDR2 FQGNSA. V dropped 2 bases and J dropped 4; count of bases not matched to a gene: 1. CDR3 in amino acids: CASSLRTSGYNEQFF. The DNA of the CDR3 is TGTGCCAGCAGCTTAAGGACTAGCGGGTACAATGAGCAGTTCTTC. The full variable domain, with the rest looked up from reference TRBV7-2 and TRBJ2-1, is GAGVSQSPSNKVTEKGKDVELRCDPISGHTALYWYRQSLGQGLEFLIYFQGNSAPDKSGLPSDRFSAERTGGSVSTLTIQRTQQEDSAVYLCASSLRTSGYNEQFFGPGTRLTVL.

J is TRBJ2-7 and V is TRBV6-2 or TRBV6-3; maybe TRBD1 (6 bases). This CDR3 is built from 15 residues. Germline V gene lookup returns CDR1 MNHEY and CDR2 SVGEGT. Trimming removed 2 bases at V and 2 bases at J, with 13 bases between. For the CDR3, the DNA is TGTGCCAGCAGTTACGCTGGGACAAATACCTACGAGCAGTACTTC. Its protein product is CASSYAGTNTYEQYF.

V gene TRBV7-3 combines with J gene TRBJ2-1; 13 bases fit TRBD2. The length of the CDR3 is 16 residues. Germline values: CDR1 SGHTA, CDR2 FQGTGA. V dropped 5 bases and J dropped 3; count of bases not matched to a gene: 4. The CDR3 coding sequence is TGTGCCAGCAGCCCACGGACTAGCGGGAGCTACAATGAGCAGTTCTTC. It is translated as CASSPRTSGSYNEQFF.

This clone has only one observation. V gene TRBV28 combines with J gene TRBJ1-6; D unresolved. The germline V gene has CDR1 MDHEN and CDR2 SYDVKM. This CDR3 region has 15 residues. V lost 1 base and J 2 bases, leaving 6 bases between the germline ends. DNA for the CDR3: TGTGCCAGCAGTTTATCAACAGCCTATAATTCACCCCTCCACTTT. This encodes CASSLSTAYNSPLHF.

This chain connects TRBV28 to TRBJ2-3; 12 bases fit TRBD2. CDR1 is MDHEN, CDR2 SYDVKM, per germline. V shed 6 bases and J 4 bases; nucleotides not matched to a gene: 20. This CDR3 contains 20 residues. The CDR3 DNA sequence: TGTGCCAGCAGCCCCGGACTAGCGGGAAAGAGTTTATTCGGCGCAGATACGCAGTATTTT. Residues: CASSPGLAGKSLFGADTQYF.

Only one count was recorded for this clone. This sequence joins TRBV28 and TRBJ2-7; tentatively, D is TRBD2 (5 bases). CDR3 length equals 14 residues. Trimming stripped 6 bases from V and 3 bases from J, with 15 bases between. The V gene's germline CDR1 is MDHEN and CDR2 SYDVKM. CDR3 sequence (DNA): TGTGCCAGCAGGCGGGTTTTTGACGGCTACGAGCAGTACTTC. Its translation: CASRRVFDGYEQYF.

V gene TRBV19 combines with J gene TRBJ1-1; tentatively, D is TRBD1 (5 bases). This CDR3 has 14 amino acids. The V and J ends lost 5 bases and 6 bases respectively, with 16 bases between them. Looked up from germline, CDR1 is LNHDA and CDR2 is SQIVND (reference sequence). Here the CDR3 reads CASSERGWEPEAFF. The CDR3 coding sequence is TGTGCCAGTAGTGAAAGGGGCTGGGAGCCTGAAGCTTTCTTT.

This chain links TRBV27 with TRBJ2-3; D may be TRBD2 (6 bases). Germline V CDR1 and CDR2: MNHEY, SMNVEV (reference sequence). The CDR3 consists of 12 residues. V was cut by 3 bases and J by 5 bases, with 6 bases left in between. The CDR3 nucleotides read TGTGCCAGCAGTTTGGGGGGAGATACGCAGTATTTT. Protein sequence: CASSLGGDTQYF.